This T cell receptor (beta chain) was recorded in a study of identical twins. General study results and limits: Models underpredicted monozygotic twin sharing of out-of-frame TCR alpha. Sequences that were out-of-frame, alpha and twin-shared displayed an excess of low generation probability. Carriage of fewer insertions was seen in abundant cord blood beta clonotypes, whereas memory repertoires showed none.

Addition of a universal primer site occurred through template switching, and cDNA carried unique molecular identifiers. One entry per CDR3 protein, called by TCRdb with MiXCR from the 5' RACE reads. The sample has about 1.7 million distinct CDR3 sequences; less than 40% are singletons. Points on this clonotype: Its antigen remains unknown.

From germline, CDR1 is SEHNR and CDR2 FQNEAQ (reference sequence). This CDR3 spans 15 amino acids. With 5 bases removed from V and 4 bases from J, the gap between germline ends came to 18 bases. This chain joins TRBV7-9 and TRBJ2-7; possible D gene TRBD1, 5 bases. The sample taken for sequencing was cord blood. This TCR was sampled from a newborn girl in good health. CDR3 DNA sequence: TGTGCCAGCAGCAAGTACCTGGGCAGGGAATACGAGCAGTACTTC. It codes for CASSKYLGREYEQYF. The full variable domain, with the rest looked up from reference TRBV7-9 and TRBJ2-7, is DTGVSQNPRHKITKRGQNVTFRCDPISEHNRLYWYRQTLGQGPEFLTYFQNEAQLEKSRLLSDRFSAERPKGSFSTLEIQRTEQGDSAMYLCASSKYLGREYEQYFGPGTRLTVT.